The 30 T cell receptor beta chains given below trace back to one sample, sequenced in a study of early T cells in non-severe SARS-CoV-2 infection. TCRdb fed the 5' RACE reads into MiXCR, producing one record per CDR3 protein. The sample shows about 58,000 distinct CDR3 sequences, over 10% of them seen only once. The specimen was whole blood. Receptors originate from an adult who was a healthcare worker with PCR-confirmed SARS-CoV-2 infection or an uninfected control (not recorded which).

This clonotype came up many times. This chain's CDR3 is CASSPAGSNEQFF. The CDR3 nucleotides read TGTGCCAGCAGCCCGGCCGGGTCCAATGAGCAGTTCTTC. The chain carries TRBV6-5 and TRBJ2-1; the D is unclear. The V gene lost 6 bases and the J gene lost 6 bases, with 12 bases spanning the gap. The CDR3 runs to 13 residues. Per germline, CDR1 MNHEY and CDR2 SVGAGI.

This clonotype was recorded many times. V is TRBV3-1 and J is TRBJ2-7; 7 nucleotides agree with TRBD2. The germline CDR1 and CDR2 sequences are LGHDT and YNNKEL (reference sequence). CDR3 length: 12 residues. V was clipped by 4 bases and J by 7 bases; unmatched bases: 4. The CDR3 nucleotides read TGTGCCAGCAGCCGAGGCGGGGGAGAGCAGTACTTC. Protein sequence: CASSRGGGEQYF.

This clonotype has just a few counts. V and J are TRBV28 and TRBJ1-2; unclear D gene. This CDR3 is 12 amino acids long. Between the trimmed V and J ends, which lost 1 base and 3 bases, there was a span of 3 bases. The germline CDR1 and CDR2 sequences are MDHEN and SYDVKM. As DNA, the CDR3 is TGTGCCAGCAGTTTATCTCACTATGGCTACACCTTC. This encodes CASSLSHYGYTF.

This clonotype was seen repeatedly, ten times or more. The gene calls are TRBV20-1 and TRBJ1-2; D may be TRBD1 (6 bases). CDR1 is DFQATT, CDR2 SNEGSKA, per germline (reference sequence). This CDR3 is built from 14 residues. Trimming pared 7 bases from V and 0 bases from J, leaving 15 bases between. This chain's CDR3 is CSGLDRVTNYGYTF. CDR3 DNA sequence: TGCAGTGGCTTGGACAGAGTTACTAACTATGGCTACACCTTC.

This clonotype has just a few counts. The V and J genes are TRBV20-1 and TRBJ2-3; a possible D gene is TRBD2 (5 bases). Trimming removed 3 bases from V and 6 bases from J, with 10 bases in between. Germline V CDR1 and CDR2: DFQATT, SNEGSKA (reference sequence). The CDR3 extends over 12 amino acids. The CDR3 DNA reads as TGCAGTGCTAGCGGACCGGGGGATACGCAGTATTTT. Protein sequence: CSASGPGDTQYF.

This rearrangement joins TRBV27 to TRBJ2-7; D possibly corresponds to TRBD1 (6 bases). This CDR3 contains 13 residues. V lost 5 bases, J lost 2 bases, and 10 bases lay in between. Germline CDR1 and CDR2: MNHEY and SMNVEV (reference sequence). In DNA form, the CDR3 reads TGTGCCAGCAGTCGGGGACAAACCTACGAGCAGTACTTC. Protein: CASSRGQTYEQYF.

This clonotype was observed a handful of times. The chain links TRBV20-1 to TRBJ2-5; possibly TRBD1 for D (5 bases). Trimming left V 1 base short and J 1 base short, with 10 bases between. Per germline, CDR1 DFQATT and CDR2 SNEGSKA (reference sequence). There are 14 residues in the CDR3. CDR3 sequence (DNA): TGCAGTGCTAGAGCACAGGTCCCCCAAGAGACCCAGTACTTC. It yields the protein CSARAQVPQETQYF.

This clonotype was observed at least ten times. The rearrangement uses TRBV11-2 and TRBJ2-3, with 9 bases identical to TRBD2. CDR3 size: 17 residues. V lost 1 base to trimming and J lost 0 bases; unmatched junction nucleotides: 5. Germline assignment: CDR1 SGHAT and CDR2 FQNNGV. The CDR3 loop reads CASSLVSSGTSTDTQYF. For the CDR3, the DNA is TGTGCCAGCAGCTTAGTTTCTAGCGGGACTAGCACAGATACGCAGTATTTT.

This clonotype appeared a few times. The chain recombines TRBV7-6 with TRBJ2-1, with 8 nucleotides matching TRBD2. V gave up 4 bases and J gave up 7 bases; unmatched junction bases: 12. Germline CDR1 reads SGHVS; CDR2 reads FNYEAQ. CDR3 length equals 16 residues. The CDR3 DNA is TGTGCCAGCAGCTCCGAGCCGGGACTAGGTGGAAATGAGCAGTTCTTC. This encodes CASSSEPGLGGNEQFF. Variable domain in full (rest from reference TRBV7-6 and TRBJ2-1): GAGVSQSPRYKVTKRGQDVALRCDPISGHVSLYWYRQALGQGPEFLTYFNYEAQQDKSGLPNDRFSAERPEGSISTLTIQRTEQRDSAMYRCASSSEPGLGGNEQFFGPGTRLTVL.

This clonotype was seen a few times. Here the CDR3 reads CSVAGGWTEAFF. DNA of the CDR3: TGCAGCGTTGCGGGGGGCTGGACTGAAGCTTTCTTT. The chain couples TRBV29-1 to TRBJ1-1; a possible D gene is TRBD1 (6 bases). CDR3 length equals 12 residues. The V end lost 4 bases, the J end lost 5 bases, and 11 bases lay between the germline ends. In germline, CDR1 is SQVTM, CDR2 ANQGSEA.

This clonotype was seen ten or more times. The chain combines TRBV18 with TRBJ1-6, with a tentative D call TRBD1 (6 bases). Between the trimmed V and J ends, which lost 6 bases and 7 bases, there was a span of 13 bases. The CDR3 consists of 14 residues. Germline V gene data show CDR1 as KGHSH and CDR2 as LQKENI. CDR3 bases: TGTGCCAGCTCCAGGGACATCGGAAATTCACCCCTCCACTTT. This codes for CASSRDIGNSPLHF.

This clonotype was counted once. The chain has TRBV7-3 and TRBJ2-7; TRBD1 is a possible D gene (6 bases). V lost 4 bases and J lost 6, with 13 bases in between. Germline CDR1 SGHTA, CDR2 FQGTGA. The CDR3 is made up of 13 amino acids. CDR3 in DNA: TGTGCCAGCAGCTCGCTAGGGGGTAGCGAGCAGTACTTC. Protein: CASSSLGGSEQYF. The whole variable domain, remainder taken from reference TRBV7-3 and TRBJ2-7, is GAGVSQTPSNKVTEKGKYVELRCDPISGHTALYWYRQSLGQGPEFLIYFQGTGAADDSGLPNDRFFAVRPEGSVSTLKIQRTERGDSAVYLCASSSLGGSEQYFGPGTRLTVT.

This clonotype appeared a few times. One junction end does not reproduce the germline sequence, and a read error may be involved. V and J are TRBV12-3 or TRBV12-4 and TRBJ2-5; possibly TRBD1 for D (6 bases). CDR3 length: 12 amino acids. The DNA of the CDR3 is TGTGTCAGCCGGGCAGGGGAGGAGACCCAGTACTTC. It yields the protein CVSRAGEETQYF.

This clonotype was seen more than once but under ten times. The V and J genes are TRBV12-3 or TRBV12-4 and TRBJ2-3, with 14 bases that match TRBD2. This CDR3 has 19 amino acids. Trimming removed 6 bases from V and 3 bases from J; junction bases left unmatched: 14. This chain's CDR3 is CASSNPFSGTSGSTDTQYF. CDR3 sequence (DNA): TGTGCCAGCAGCAACCCATTCTCCGGGACTAGCGGGAGTACAGATACGCAGTATTTT.

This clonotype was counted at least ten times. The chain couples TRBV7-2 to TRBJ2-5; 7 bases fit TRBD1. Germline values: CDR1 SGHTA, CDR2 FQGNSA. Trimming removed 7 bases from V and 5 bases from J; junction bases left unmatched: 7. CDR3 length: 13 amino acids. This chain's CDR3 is CASTNRGPETQYF. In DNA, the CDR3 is TGTGCCAGCACCAACAGGGGACCGGAGACCCAGTACTTC.

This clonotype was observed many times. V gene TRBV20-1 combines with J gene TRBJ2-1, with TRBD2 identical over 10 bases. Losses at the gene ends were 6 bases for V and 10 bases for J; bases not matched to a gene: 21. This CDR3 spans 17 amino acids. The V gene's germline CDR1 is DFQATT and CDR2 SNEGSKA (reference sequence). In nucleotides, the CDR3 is TGCAGTGCCCCGCCCGCGGGGGCTAGCGGGAGTGGGCAGGAGCAGTTCTTC. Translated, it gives CSAPPAGASGSGQEQFF.

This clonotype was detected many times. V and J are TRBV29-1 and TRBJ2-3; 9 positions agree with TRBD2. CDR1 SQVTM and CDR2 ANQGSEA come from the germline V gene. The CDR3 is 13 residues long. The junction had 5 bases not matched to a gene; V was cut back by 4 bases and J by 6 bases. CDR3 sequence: CSVAGLAGDTQYF. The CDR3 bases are TGCAGCGTTGCGGGACTAGCTGGCGATACGCAGTATTTT.

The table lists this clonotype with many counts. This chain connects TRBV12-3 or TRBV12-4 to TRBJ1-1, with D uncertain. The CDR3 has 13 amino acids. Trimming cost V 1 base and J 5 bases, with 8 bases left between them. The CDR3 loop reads CASSLGGGTEAFF. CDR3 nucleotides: TGTGCCAGCAGTTTAGGGGGAGGGACTGAAGCTTTCTTT.

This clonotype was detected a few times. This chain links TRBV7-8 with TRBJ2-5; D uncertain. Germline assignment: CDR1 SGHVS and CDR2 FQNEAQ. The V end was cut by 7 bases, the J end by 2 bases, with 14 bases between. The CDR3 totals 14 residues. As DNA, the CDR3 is TGTGCCAGCAATCGTCTGGATTTACAAGAGACCCAGTACTTC. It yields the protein CASNRLDLQETQYF.

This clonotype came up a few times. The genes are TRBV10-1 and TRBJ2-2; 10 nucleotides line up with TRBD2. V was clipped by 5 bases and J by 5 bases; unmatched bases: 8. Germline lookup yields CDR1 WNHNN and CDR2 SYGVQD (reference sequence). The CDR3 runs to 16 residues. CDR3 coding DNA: TGCGCCAGCAGTCCCCTAGCGGGAGTCGGTACCGGGGAGCTGTTTTTT. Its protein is CASSPLAGVGTGELFF.

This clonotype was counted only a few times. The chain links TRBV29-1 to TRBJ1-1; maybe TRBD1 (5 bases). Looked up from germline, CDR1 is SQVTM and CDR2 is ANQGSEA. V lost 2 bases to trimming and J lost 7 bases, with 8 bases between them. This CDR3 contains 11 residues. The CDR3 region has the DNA TGCAGCGTTGAACCGGGACGTGAAGCTTTCTTT. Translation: CSVEPGREAFF. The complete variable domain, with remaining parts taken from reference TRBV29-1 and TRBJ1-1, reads SAVISQKPSRDICQRGTSLTIQCQVDSQVTMMFWYRQQPGQSLTLIATANQGSEATYESGFVIDKFPISRPNLTFSTLTVSNMSPEDSSIYLCSVEPGREAFFGQGTRLTVV.

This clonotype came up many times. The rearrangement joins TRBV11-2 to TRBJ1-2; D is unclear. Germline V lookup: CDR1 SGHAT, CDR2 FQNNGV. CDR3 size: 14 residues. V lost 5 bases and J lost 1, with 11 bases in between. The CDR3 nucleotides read TGTGCCAGCAGCCAAATCGGCATTAACTATGGCTACACCTTC. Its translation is CASSQIGINYGYTF.

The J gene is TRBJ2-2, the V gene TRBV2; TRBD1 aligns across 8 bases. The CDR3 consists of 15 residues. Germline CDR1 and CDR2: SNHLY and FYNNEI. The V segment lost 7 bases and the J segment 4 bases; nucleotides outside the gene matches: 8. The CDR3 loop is CASKAQGASTGELFF. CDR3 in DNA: TGTGCCAGCAAGGCCCAGGGGGCGAGCACCGGGGAGCTGTTTTTT.

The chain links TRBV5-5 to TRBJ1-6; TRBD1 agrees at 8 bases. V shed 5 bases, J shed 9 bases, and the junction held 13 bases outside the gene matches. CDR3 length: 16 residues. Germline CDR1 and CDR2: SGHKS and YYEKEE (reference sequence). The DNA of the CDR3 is TGTGCCAGCAGACCCGACAGGGGAGGAAGAAGTTCACCCCTCCACTTT. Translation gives CASRPDRGGRSSPLHF.

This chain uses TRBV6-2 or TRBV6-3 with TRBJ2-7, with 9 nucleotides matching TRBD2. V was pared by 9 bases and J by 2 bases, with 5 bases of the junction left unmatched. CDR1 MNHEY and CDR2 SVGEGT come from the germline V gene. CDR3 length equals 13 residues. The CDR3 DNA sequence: TGTGCCAGTTGGACTAGCGCACCCTACGAGCAGTACTTC. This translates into CASWTSAPYEQYF.

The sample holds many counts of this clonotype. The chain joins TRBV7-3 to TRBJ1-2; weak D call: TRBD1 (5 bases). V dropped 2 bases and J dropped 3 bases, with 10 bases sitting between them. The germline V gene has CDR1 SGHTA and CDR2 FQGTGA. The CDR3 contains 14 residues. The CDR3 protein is CASSLGAVDYGYTF. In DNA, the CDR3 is TGTGCCAGCAGCTTAGGGGCAGTCGACTATGGCTACACCTTC. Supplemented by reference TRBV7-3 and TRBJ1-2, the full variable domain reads GAGVSQTPSNKVTEKGKYVELRCDPISGHTALYWYRQSLGQGPEFLIYFQGTGAADDSGLPNDRFFAVRPEGSVSTLKIQRTERGDSAVYLCASSLGAVDYGYTFGSGTRLTVV.

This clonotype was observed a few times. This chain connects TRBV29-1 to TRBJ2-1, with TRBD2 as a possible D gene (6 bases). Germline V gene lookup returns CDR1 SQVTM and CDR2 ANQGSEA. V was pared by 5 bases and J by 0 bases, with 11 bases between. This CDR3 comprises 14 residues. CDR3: CSVRGRSSYNEQFF. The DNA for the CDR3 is TGCAGCGTTAGAGGGAGGAGCTCCTACAATGAGCAGTTCTTC.

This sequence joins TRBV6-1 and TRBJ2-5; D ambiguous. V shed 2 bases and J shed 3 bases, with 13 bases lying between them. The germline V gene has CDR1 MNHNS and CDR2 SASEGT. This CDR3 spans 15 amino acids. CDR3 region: CASSEFELLEETQYF. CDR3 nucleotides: TGTGCCAGCAGTGAATTCGAACTGTTGGAAGAGACCCAGTACTTC.

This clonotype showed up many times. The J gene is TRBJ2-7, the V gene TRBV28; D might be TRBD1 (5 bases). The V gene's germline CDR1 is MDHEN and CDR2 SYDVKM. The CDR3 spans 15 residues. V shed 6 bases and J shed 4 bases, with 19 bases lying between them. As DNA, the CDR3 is TGTGCCAGCAGCCCCCGCCGGACATTTCTATACGAGCAGTACTTC. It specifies CASSPRRTFLYEQYF.

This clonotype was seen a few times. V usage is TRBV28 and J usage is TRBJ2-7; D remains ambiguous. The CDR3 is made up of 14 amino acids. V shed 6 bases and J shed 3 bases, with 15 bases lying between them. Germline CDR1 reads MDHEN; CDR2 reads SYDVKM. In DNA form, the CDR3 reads TGTGCCAGCAGCCCCTCAGATCCTCTCTACGAGCAGTACTTC. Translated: CASSPSDPLYEQYF.